The subject of this entry is one T cell receptor (beta chain). The data stem from a study of blood T cell repertoires in COVID-19. Study summary: Samples taken during acute and convalescent COVID-19 were collected in the United States, Italy and Spain. The cDNA or gDNA used as material had been derived from T cells, B-cell-depleted T cells, or PBMCs.

Sequencing used immunoSEQ multiplex PCR; TCRdb keeps in-frame clones, though not all of them. In the table there are roughly 240,000 clones, approximately 86% of which are singletons. The source is a woman in her twenties or thirties who had recovered from COVID-19. Source material: peripheral blood.

DNA for the CDR3: TGTGCCACGCTCGAGGGGGGGTACGAGCAGTACTTC. It encodes CATLEGGYEQYF. V usage is TRBV10-3 and J usage is TRBJ2-7; D may be TRBD2 (7 bases). The ends were cut back, 10 bases at V and 4 bases at J, with 14 bases in the middle. Per the germline V gene, CDR1 is ENHRY and CDR2 is SYGVKD. The CDR3 spans 12 residues.